The clone carrying this TCR beta chain occurred a few times. Its antigen is not known. This record belongs to a study of T cells in Graves' hyperthyroidism and ophthalmopathy. Study-wide results and limits: A 13 V-J model separated ophthalmopathy from stable hyperthyroidism.

TCR beta CDR3 region amplification was performed from RNA transcripts. First-round RT-PCR targeting the TCR CDR3 was performed with the HTBI primer set. TCRdb redid the calling of the multiplex PCR reads with MiXCR, one entry per CDR3 protein. The data show 600,000 to 900,000 distinct CDR3 sequences, 16% seen once. Sequenced input: blood. This TCR derives from a man younger than 35 with Graves' hyperthyroidism.

Here the CDR3 reads CSVAEGSEQFF. The CDR3 DNA reads TGCAGCGTTGCAGAGGGAAGTGAGCAGTTCTTC. The chain links TRBV29-1 to TRBJ2-1, with D tentatively TRBD2 (5 bases). V lost 4 bases and J lost 9, with 10 bases in between. CDR3 length equals 11 residues. Germline CDR1 SQVTM, CDR2 ANQGSEA.